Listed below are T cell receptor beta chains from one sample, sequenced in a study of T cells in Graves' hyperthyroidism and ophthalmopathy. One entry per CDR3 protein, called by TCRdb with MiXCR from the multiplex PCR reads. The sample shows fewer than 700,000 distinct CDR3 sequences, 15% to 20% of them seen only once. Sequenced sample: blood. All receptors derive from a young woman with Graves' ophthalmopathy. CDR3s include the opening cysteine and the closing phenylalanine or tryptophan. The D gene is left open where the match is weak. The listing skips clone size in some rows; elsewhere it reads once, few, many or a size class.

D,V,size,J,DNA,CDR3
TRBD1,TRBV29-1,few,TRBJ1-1,TGCAGCGGCGAGGGGGCCCTCAAGCTTAACACTGAAGCTTTCTTT,CSGEGALKLNTEAFF
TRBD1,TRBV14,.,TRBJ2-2,TGTGCCAGCAGCCCTCCGGACAGGGGGTCAGACACCGGGGAGCTGTTTTTT,CASSPPDRGSDTGELFF
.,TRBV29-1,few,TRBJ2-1,TGCAGCGTTGAGGCAGGGAGCTATGAGCAGTTCTTC,CSVEAGSYEQFF
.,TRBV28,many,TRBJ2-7,TGTGCCAGCAGTCCCCCTCGTGGACGCTCCTACGAGCAGTACTTC,CASSPPRGRSYEQYF
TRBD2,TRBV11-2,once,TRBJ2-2,TGTGCCAGCAGCCTAACCATCGGGGGGACCGGGGAGCTGTTTTTT,CASSLTIGGTGELFF
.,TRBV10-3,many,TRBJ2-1,TGTGCCACCTATGCCCCAAGGGAAAGGAACAATGAGCAGTTCTTC,CATYAPRERNNEQFF
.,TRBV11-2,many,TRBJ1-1,TGTGCCAGCAGACTTCCCGACAGGCCGAACACTGAAGCTTTCTTT,CASRLPDRPNTEAFF
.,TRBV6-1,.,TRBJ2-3,TGTGCCAGCAACCCGGGACACTCAACAGATACGCAGTATTTT,CASNPGHSTDTQYF
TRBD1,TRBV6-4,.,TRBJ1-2,TGTGCCAGCAGTGACGGACAGGGAAGGGCTGGCTACACCTTC,CASSDGQGRAGYTF
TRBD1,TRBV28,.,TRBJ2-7,TGTGCCAGCAGTCGGGACAGGGGGATATCCTACGAGCAGTACTTC,CASSRDRGISYEQYF
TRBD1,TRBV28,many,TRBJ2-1,TGTGCCAGCAGTTTACAAACAGCCGACAGGGGCGCGAACTACAATGAGCAGTTCTTC,CASSLQTADRGANYNEQFF
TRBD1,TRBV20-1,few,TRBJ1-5,TGCAGTGCTAGAGCCAGGACAGGTTTCCAGCCCCAGCATTTT,CSARARTGFQPQHF
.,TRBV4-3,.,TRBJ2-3,TGCGCCAGCAGCCAACAGACGGGGCTGTCCTACACAGATACGCAGTATTTT,CASSQQTGLSYTDTQYF
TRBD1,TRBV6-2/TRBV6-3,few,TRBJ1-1,TGTGCCAGCAGTCCAGATATGGGGACAGGGGAAGCTTTCTTT,CASSPDMGTGEAFF
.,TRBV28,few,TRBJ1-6,TGTGCCAACCAGGCAACCCCTGGGAATTCACCCCTCCACTTT,CANQATPGNSPLHF
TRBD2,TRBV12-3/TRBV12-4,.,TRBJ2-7,TGTGCCAGCAGTTTGACGGGACTAGCCCACGAGCAGTACTTC,CASSLTGLAHEQYF
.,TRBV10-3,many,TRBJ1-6,TGTGCCATCAGGGGAGAGGCAAGAAATTCACCCCTCCACTTT,CAIRGEARNSPLHF
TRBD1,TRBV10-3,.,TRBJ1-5,TGTGCCATCGCTACAGGGGCCAGGCAGCCCCAGCATTTT,CAIATGARQPQHF
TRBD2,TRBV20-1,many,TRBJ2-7,TGCAGTGCTAGAGATAGCGAGCGGGGGAGGTACGAGCAGTACTTC,CSARDSERGRYEQYF
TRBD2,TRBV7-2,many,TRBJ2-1,TGTGCCAGCAGCTTAGAGGGCGGGGGAGCCCCGGGACGGGAGCAGTTCTTC,CASSLEGGGAPGREQFF
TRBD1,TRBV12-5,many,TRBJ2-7,TGTGCTAGTGGTTTCAACTTGGGGCTTAGCCCAGACAGGGTGCACGAGCAGTACTTC,CASGFNLGLSPDRVHEQYF
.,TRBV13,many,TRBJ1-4,TGTGCCAGCAGCTTAGGGACGGATAATGAAAAACTGTTTTTT,CASSLGTDNEKLFF
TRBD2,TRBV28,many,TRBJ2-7,TGTGCCAGCAGCAGACTAGCGGGACAGGGCGAGCAGTACTTC,CASSRLAGQGEQYF
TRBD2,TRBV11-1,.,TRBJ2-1,TGTGCCAGCAGCCTAGTCCTAGCGGGAGAAAACTACAATGAGCAGTTCTTC,CASSLVLAGENYNEQFF
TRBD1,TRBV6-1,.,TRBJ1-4,TGTGCCAGCAGAGGGACAGGGGAAAAACTGTTTTTT,CASRGTGEKLFF
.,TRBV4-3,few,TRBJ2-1,TGCGCCAGCAGCCGCGGCGGCGGCTCCTACAATGAGCAGTTCTTC,CASSRGGGSYNEQFF